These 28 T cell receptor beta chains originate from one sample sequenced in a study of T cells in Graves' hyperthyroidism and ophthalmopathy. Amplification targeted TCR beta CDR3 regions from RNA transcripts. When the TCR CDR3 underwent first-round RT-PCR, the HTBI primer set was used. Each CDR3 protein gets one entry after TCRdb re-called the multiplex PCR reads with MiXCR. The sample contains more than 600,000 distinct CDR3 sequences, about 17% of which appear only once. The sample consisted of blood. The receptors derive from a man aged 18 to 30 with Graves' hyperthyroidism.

Here the CDR3 reads CASSSRPISQGATYNEQFF. CDR3 in DNA: TGTGCCAGTAGTTCCCGCCCAATTAGCCAGGGAGCAACCTACAATGAGCAGTTCTTC. This chain uses TRBV19 with TRBJ2-1; TRBD1 or TRBD2 may be the D gene (5 bases each). CDR1 is LNHDA and CDR2 is SQIVND in the germline V gene (reference sequence). The CDR3 extends over 19 amino acids. Between the trimmed V and J ends, which lost 5 bases and 2 bases, there was a span of 25 bases. Based on the CDR3 plus reference TRBV19 and TRBJ2-1, the full variable domain is DGGITQSPKYLFRKEGQNVTLSCEQNLNHDAMYWYRQDPGQGLRLIYYSQIVNDFQKGDIAEGYSVSREKKESFPLTVTSAQKNPTAFYLCASSSRPISQGATYNEQFFGPGTRLTVL.

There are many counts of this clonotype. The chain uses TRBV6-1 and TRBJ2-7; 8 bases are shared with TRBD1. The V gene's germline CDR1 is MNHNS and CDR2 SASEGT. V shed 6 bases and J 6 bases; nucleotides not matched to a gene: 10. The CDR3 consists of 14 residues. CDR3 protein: CASSGQGDRGEQYF. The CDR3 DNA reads TGTGCCAGCAGCGGACAGGGAGATAGGGGCGAGCAGTACTTC.

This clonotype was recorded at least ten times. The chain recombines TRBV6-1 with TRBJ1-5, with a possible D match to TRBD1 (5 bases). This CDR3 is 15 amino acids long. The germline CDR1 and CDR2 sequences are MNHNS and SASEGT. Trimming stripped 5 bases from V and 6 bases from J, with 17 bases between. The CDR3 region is CASSLTGAGGQPQHF. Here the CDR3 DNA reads TGTGCCAGCAGTCTAACTGGGGCGGGGGGTCAGCCCCAGCATTTT.

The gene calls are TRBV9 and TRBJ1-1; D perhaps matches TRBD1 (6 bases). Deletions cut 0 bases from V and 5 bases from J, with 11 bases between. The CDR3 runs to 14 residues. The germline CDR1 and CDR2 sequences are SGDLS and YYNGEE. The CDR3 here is CASSVGQEGTEAFF. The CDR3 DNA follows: TGTGCCAGCAGCGTAGGACAGGAGGGGACTGAAGCTTTCTTT.

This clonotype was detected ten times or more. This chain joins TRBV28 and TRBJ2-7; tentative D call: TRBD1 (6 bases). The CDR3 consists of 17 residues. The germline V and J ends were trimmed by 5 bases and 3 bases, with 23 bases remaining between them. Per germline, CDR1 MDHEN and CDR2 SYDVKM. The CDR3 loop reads CASSPPGGRRGYYEQYF. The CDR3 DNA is TGTGCCAGCAGTCCCCCTGGGGGACGTAGGGGGTACTACGAGCAGTACTTC.

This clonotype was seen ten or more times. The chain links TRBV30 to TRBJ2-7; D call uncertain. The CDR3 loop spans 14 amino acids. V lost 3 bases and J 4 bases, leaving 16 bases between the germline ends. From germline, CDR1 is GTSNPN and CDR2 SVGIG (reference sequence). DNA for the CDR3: TGTGCCTGGAGGGACCTGAATTTACAATACGAGCAGTACTTC. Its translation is CAWRDLNLQYEQYF.

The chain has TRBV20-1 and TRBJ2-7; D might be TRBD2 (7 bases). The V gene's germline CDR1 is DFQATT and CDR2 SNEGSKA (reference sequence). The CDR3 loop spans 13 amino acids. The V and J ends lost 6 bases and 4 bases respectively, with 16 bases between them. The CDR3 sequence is CSARRGGRYEQYF. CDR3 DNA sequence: TGCAGTGCCAGAAGGGGGGGCAGATACGAGCAGTACTTC.

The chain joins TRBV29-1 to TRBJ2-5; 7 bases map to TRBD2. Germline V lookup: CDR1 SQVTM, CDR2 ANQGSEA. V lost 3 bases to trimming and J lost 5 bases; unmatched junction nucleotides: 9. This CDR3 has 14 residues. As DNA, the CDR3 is TGCAGCGTTGAGGCGCTGCGGGAGAGGGAGACCCAGTACTTC. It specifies CSVEALRERETQYF.

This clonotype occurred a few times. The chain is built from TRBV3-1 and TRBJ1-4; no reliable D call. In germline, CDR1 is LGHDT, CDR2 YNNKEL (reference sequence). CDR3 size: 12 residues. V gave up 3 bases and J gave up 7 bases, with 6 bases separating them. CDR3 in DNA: TGTGCCAGCAGCCATTCGGGTGAAAAACTGTTTTTT. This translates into CASSHSGEKLFF.

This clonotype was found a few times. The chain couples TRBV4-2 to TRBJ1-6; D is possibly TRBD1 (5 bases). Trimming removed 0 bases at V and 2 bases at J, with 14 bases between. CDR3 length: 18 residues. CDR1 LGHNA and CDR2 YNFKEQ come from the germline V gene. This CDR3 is CASSQEGVRGAYNSPLHF. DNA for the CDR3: TGTGCCAGCAGCCAAGAAGGGGTCCGGGGGGCCTATAATTCACCCCTCCACTTT.

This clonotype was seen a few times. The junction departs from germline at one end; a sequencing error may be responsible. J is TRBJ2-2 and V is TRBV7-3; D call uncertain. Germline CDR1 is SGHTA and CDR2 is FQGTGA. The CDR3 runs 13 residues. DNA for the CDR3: TGTGGCAGCAGCCCCCCGAACACCGGGGAGCTGTTTTTT. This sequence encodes CGSSPPNTGELFF.

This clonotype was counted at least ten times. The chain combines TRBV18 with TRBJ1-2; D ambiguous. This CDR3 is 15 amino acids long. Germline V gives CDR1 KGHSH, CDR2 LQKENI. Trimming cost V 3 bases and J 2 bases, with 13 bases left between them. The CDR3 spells CASSPRVALNYGYTF. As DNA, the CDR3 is TGTGCCAGCTCACCCCGCGTGGCACTCAACTATGGCTACACCTTC.

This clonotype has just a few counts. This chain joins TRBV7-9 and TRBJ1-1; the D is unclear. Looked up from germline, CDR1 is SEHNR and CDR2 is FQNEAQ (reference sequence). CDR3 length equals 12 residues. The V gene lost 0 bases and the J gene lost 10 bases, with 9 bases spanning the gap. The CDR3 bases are TGTGCCAGCAGCTTAGCGCGCCCCGTAGCTTTCTTT. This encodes CASSLARPVAFF.

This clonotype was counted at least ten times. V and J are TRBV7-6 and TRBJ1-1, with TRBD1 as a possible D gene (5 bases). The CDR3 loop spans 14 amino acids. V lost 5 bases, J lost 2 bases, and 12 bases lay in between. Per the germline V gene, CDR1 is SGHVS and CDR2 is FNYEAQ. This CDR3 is CASSAYRTNTEAFF. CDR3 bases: TGTGCCAGCAGCGCGTACAGGACTAACACTGAAGCTTTCTTT.

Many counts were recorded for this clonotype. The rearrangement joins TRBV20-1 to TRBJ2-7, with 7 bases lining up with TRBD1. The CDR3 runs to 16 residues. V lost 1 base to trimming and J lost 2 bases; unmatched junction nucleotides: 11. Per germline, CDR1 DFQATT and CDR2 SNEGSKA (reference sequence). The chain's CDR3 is CSARAPGGGAAYEQYF. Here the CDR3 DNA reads TGCAGTGCTAGAGCCCCAGGGGGTGGGGCTGCCTACGAGCAGTACTTC.

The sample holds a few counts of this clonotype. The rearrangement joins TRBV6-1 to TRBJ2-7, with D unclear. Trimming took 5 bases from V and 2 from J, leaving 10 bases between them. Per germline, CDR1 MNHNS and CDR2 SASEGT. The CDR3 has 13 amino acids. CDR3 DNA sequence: TGTGCCAGCAGTTTGCTTCAGGCCTACGAGCAGTACTTC. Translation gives CASSLLQAYEQYF.

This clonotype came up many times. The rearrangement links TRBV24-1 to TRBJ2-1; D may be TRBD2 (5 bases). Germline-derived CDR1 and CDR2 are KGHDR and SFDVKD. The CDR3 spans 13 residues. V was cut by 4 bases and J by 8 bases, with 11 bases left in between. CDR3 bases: TGTGCCACCAGTGACCCTAGCATCCATGAGCAGTTCTTC. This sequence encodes CATSDPSIHEQFF.

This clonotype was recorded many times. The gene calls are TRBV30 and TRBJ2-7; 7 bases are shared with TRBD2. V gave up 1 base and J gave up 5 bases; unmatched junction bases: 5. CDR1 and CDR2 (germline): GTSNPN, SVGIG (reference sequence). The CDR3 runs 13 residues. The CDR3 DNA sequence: TGTGCCTGGAGTGGGACTAGTCGTGACGAGCAGTACTTC. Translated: CAWSGTSRDEQYF. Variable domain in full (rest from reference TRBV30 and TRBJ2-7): SQTIHQWPATLVQPVGSPLSLECTVEGTSNPNLYWYRQAAGRGLQLLFYSVGIGQISSEVPQNLSASRPQDRQFILSSKKLLLSDSGFYLCAWSGTSRDEQYFGPGTRLTVT.

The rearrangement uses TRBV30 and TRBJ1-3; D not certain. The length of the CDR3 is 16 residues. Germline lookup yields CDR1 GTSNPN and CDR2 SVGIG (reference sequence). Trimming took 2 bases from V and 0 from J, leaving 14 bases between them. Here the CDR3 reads CAWSSGLGGSGNTIYF. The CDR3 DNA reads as TGTGCCTGGAGTTCCGGACTGGGAGGCTCTGGAAACACCATATATTTT.

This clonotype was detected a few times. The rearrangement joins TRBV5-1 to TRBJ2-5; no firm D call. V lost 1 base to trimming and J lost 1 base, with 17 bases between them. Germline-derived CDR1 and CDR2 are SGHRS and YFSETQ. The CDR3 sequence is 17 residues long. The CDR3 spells CASSLFLDPRTQETQYF. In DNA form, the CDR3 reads TGCGCCAGCAGCTTGTTCTTGGACCCCCGAACCCAAGAGACCCAGTACTTC.

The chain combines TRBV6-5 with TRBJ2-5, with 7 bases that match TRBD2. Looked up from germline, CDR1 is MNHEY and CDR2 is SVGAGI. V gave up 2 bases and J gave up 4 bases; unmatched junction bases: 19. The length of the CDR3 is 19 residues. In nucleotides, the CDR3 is TGTGCCAGCAGTTACCCCTACGAAGGAGAAGCGGGAAAGCGAGAGACCCAGTACTTC. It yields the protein CASSYPYEGEAGKRETQYF.

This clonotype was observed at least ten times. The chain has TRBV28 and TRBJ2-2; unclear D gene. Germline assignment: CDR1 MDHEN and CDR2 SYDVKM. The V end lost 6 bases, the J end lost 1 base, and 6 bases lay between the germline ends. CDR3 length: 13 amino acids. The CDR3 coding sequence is TGTGCCAGCAGCTTACAGAACACCGGGGAGCTGTTTTTT. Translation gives CASSLQNTGELFF.

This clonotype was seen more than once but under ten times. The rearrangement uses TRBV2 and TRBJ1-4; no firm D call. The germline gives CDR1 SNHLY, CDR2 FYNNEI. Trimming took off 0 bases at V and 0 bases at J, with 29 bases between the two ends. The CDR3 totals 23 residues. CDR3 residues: CASSEALLFWEDSRSATNEKLFF. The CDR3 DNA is TGTGCCAGCAGTGAAGCGCTTCTTTTTTGGGAGGACTCCCGGAGTGCAACTAATGAAAAACTGTTTTTT.

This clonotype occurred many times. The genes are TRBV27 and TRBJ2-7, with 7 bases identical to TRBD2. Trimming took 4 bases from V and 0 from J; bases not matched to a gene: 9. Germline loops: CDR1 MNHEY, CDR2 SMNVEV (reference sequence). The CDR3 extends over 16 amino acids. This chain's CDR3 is CASSSLAEASSYEQYF. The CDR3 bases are TGTGCCAGCAGTTCGCTAGCGGAGGCGAGCTCCTACGAGCAGTACTTC.

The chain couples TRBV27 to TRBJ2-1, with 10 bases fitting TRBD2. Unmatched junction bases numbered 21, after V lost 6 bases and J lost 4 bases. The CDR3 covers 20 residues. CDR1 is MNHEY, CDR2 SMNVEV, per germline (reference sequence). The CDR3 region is CASSPWAGGAGTSAYNEQFF. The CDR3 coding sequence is TGTGCCAGCAGCCCCTGGGCAGGGGGCGCTGGGACTAGCGCATACAATGAGCAGTTCTTC.

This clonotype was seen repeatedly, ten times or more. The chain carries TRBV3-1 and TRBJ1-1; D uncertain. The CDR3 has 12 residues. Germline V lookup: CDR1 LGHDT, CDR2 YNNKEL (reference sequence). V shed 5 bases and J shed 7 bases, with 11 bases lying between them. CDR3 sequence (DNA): TGTGCCAGCAGCGCAAGCACCCGTGAAGCTTTCTTT. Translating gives CASSASTREAFF.

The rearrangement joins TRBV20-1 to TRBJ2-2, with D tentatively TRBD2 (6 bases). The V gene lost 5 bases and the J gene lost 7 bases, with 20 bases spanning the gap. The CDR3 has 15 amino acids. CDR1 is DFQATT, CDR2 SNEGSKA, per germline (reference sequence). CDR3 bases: TGCAGTGCTCCCGGGAAGGGAGGCCGGTACGGGGAGCTGTTTTTT. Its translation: CSAPGKGGRYGELFF.

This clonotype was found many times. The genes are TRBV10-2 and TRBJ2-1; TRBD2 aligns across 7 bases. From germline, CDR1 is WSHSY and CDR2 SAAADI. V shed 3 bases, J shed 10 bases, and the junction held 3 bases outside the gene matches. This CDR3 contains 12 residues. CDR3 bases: TGCGCCAGCAGTGAAACCGGGAGGGAGCAGTTCTTC. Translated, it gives CASSETGREQFF.